Included here is one T cell receptor (beta chain) sequence, with context. Its cognate antigen is unknown. Germline V gene data show CDR1 as SQVTM and CDR2 as ANQGSEA. V was clipped by 1 base and J by 13 bases, with 11 bases between them. The CDR3 is 11 amino acids. This entry is derived from a study of blood T cells in healthy people across ages. Findings and limits, study-wide: Observed TCR beta diversity per million T cells went down as age went up. This fall followed a roughly linear course with age. TCR beta diversity was tightly associated with the proportion of naive T cells. Because donor CMV status was unknown, expanded clonotype changes were possibly confounded.

With a J-beta primer mix and a sample-barcoded 5' primer, a second PCR ran roughly 6 to 11 cycles. Every sample gave at least 2.5 million paired-end reads containing CDR3. TCRdb reprocessed the 5' RACE reads with MiXCR, giving one entry per CDR3 protein. The table includes some 670,000 distinct CDR3 sequences, 52% detected once. Sequenced: blood. The chain couples TRBV29-1 to TRBJ2-1; D not certain. This clonotype originated in a woman older than 75 in good health. CDR3 residues: CSVEASPRQFF. The CDR3 coding sequence is TGCAGCGTTGAAGCTTCCCCACGACAGTTCTTC.